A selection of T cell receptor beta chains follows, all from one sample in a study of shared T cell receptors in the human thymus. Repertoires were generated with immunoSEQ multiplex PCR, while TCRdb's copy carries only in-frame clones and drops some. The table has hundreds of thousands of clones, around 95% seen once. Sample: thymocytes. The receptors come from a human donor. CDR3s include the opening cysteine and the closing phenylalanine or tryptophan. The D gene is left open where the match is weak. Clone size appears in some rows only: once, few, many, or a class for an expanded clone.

CSVEIPGQYLNTEAFF,TGCAGCGTTGAGATTCCGGGACAGTATTTGAACACTGAAGCTTTCTTT,-,TRBV29-1,TRBJ1-1,TRBD1
CASSVQGKAFF,TGTGCCAGCAGTGTCCAGGGAAAAGCTTTCTTT,-,TRBV2,TRBJ1-1,-
CSVEDPGLGGKLFF,TGCAGCGTTGAAGATCCAGGCCTGGGCGGAAAACTGTTTTTT,-,TRBV29-1,TRBJ1-4,-
CASSLSRGTQPWIWETQYF,TGTGCCAGCAGTTTATCAAGGGGAACGCAGCCTTGGATCTGGGAGACCCAGTACTTC,-,TRBV27,TRBJ2-5,-
CASSRGREKLFF,TGTGCCAGCAGTAGAGGGAGGGAAAAACTGTTTTTT,-,TRBV7-8,TRBJ1-4,-
CASSEVGGVVPQHF,TGTGCCAGCAGTGAAGTGGGAGGGGTGGTGCCCCAGCATTTT,once,TRBV6-1,TRBJ1-5,-
CASSNPGQANTEAFF,TGTGCCAGCAGTAACCCGGGACAGGCGAACACTGAAGCTTTCTTT,-,TRBV28,TRBJ1-1,TRBD1
CASSLSTDTQYF,TGTGCCAGCAGTCTTAGCACAGATACGCAGTATTTT,-,TRBV11-2,TRBJ2-3,-
CASSLPRGDEQYF,TGTGCCAGCAGCTTGCCCAGGGGGGACGAGCAGTACTTC,-,TRBV7-6,TRBJ2-7,-
CASSEGGRTYNEQFF,TGTGCCAGCAGTGAAGGCGGGAGGACCTACAATGAGCAGTTCTTC,-,TRBV25-1,TRBJ2-1,TRBD2
CASSLVARGNTGELFF,TGCGCCAGCAGCTTGGTCGCCCGGGGGAACACCGGGGAGCTGTTTTTT,once,TRBV5-1,TRBJ2-2,-
CASSPQPGTANTGELFF,TGTGCCAGCAGCCCCCAGCCAGGGACAGCAAACACCGGGGAGCTGTTTTTT,-,TRBV7-9,TRBJ2-2,TRBD1
CASSLGLRWTDSYNEQFF,TGTGCCAGCAGTTTAGGATTACGTTGGACAGACTCCTACAATGAGCAGTTCTTC,-,TRBV28,TRBJ2-1,-
CATSRDGWQVDQPQHF,TGTGCCACCAGCAGAGATGGGTGGCAGGTCGATCAGCCCCAGCATTTT,once,TRBV15,TRBJ1-5,-
CASTESGGEQFF,TGTGCCAGCACCGAATCGGGGGGTGAGCAGTTCTTC,once,TRBV11-2,TRBJ2-1,TRBD2
CASARQGQQFF,TGTGCCAGCGCCCGACAGGGTCAGCAGTTCTTC,-,TRBV7-9,TRBJ2-1,TRBD1
CASSLVAGAIQAYEQYF,TGTGCCAGCAGCCTAGTGGCAGGGGCTATCCAAGCCTACGAGCAGTACTTC,-,TRBV7-8,TRBJ2-7,-
CASSWDRFRANVLTF,TGTGCCAGCAGCTGGGACCGATTCCGGGCCAACGTCCTGACTTTC,-,TRBV5-8,TRBJ2-6,-
CASSPRQGLQPQHF,TGTGCCAGCAGTCCCCGACAGGGACTTCAGCCCCAGCATTTT,-,TRBV28,TRBJ1-5,TRBD1
CASSYSFTGCNEQFF,TGTGCCAGCAGTTACTCGTTCACAGGGTGCAATGAGCAGTTCTTC,-,TRBV6-6,TRBJ2-1,-
CASSRTSGSGEQYF,TGTGCCAGCAGTCGGACTAGCGGGAGTGGAGAGCAGTACTTC,-,TRBV27,TRBJ2-7,TRBD2
CASSQGTSGRFWETQYF,TGTGCCAGCAGCCAAGGGACTAGCGGGAGGTTTTGGGAGACCCAGTACTTC,-,TRBV14,TRBJ2-5,TRBD2
CASSFLQEGSGANVLTF,TGCGCCAGCAGCTTTTTACAGGAAGGCTCTGGGGCCAACGTCCTGACTTTC,-,TRBV5-1,TRBJ2-6,-
CASSWPRTSGRYSYEQYF,TGTGCCAGCAGCTGGCCCCGGACTAGCGGGAGGTACTCCTACGAGCAGTACTTC,-,TRBV5-6,TRBJ2-7,TRBD2
CASSLKSGAGPDEQFF,TGTGCCAGCAGCTTAAAGTCAGGTGCAGGGCCGGATGAGCAGTTCTTC,-,TRBV7-2,TRBJ2-1,-
CASSQDLRETGNGNTEAFF,TGCGCCAGCAGCCAAGATCTCCGCGAAACAGGGAACGGGAACACTGAAGCTTTCTTT,once,TRBV4-1,TRBJ1-1,-
CASSLRDRSIHQPQHF,TGTGCCAGCAGTTTGAGGGACAGGTCTATCCATCAGCCCCAGCATTTT,-,TRBV28,TRBJ1-5,TRBD1
CASSPLAGPQETQYF,TGTGCCAGCAGCCCGCTGGCAGGGCCTCAAGAGACCCAGTACTTC,-,TRBV7-7,TRBJ2-5,-
CASSSFPSGTPRRGEQYF,TGTGCCAGCAGTTCTTTCCCCTCCGGGACGCCGCGTCGGGGCGAGCAGTACTTC,-,TRBV28,TRBJ2-7,-
CSVFNRRGLQETQYF,TGCAGCGTATTTAACCGCCGAGGCTTGCAAGAGACCCAGTACTTC,once,TRBV29-1,TRBJ2-5,-
CATSDLRRYNNEQFF,TGTGCCACCAGTGATTTGCGGCGCTATAACAATGAGCAGTTCTTC,-,TRBV27,TRBJ2-1,-
CASSSRQHTDTQYF,TGTGCCAGTAGTTCCCGACAACACACAGATACGCAGTATTTT,once,TRBV19,TRBJ2-3,-
CASSYSSGGAPYEQYF,TGTGCCAGCAGTTACTCTAGCGGGGGCGCACCCTACGAGCAGTACTTC,-,TRBV6-5,TRBJ2-7,TRBD2
CASRINKSAGELFF,TGTGCCAGCAGGATTAACAAGAGCGCCGGGGAGCTGTTTTTT,once,TRBV6-4,TRBJ2-2,-
CASQNQPQHF,TGTGCCTCCCAAAATCAGCCCCAGCATTTT,-,TRBV9,TRBJ1-5,-
CASSLIRWGGPHNEQFF,TGTGCCAGCAGCTTAATTAGGTGGGGGGGCCCCCACAATGAGCAGTTCTTC,-,TRBV7-6,TRBJ2-1,-
CASSSPILVGQPQHF,TGTGCCAGCAGCTCCCCCATCTTGGTTGGCCAGCCCCAGCATTTT,-,TRBV5-8,TRBJ1-5,-
CASRAGSSYNSPLHF,TGCGCCAGCAGGGCCGGGAGCTCCTATAATTCACCCCTCCACTTT,once,TRBV5-1,TRBJ1-6,-
CSVFGTSGSLYEQFF,TGCAGCGTTTTCGGGACTAGCGGGAGTCTCTATGAGCAGTTCTTC,-,TRBV29-1,TRBJ2-1,TRBD2
CAKLARLVGNEQFF,TGTGCCAAACTGGCGCGACTAGTGGGTAATGAGCAGTTCTTC,-,TRBV25-1,TRBJ2-1,-
CASSFRQGVGTIYF,TGCGCCAGCAGCTTCCGACAGGGAGTTGGCACCATATATTTT,-,TRBV5-1,TRBJ1-3,TRBD1
CASAAGYGSPLHF,TGTGCCAGCGCGGCAGGGTATGGGTCACCCCTCCACTTT,-,TRBV7-9,TRBJ1-6,-